This TCR beta chain originates from a study of vaccination and CD4 T cells after COVID-19. General observations from the study: With convalescent patients, a median approximately 90% of reactive clones emerged solely after vaccination. When vaccine-specific clones from convalescent patients were examined, 304 of 307 were spike mono-reactive.

This sample's treatment: roughly nine-day PBMC culture with coronavirus spike peptide pools or control peptides (ViraFEST assay). Cultures used 2 million or so PBMCs per well, about 10 IU/ml IL-2 and about 9.9 ug/ml peptides. In regard to this clonotype: As yet, its antigen is unknown.

The CDR3 contains 18 residues. J lost 2 bases, V lost 5 bases, and 16 bases had no gene match. Germline CDR1 LNHNV, CDR2 YYDKDF (reference sequence). Cultured CD4+ T-cell DNA underwent Oncomine TCR Beta short-read sequencing. In TCRdb, the PCR reads were re-called with MiXCR into one record per CDR3 protein. The data contain about 10,000 distinct CDR3 sequences, 63% of them seen just once; the ten biggest clones take up approximately 23%. Sample: CD4+ T cells from blood, cultured in vitro. The chain couples TRBV15 to TRBJ2-3; 7 nucleotides match TRBD2. The clonotype comes from a human donor who had recovered from COVID-19. In nucleotides, the CDR3 is TGTGCCACCAGCGGCTCCTGGGGTGGTAGCGGGTACACAGATACGCAGTATTTT. It specifies CATSGSWGGSGYTDTQYF.